This TCR beta chain appears in the sequencing data of a study of blood T cell repertoires in COVID-19. In the study overall: From T cells, B-cell-depleted T cells, or PBMCs came the material, which was cDNA or gDNA.

Original data processing: Reference gene primers were amplified, and this amplification served to estimate nucleated cell counts. The table came from immunoSEQ multiplex PCR; TCRdb's copy has only in-frame clones and leaves some out. V, J and clone size reflect that table, while D and trimming were determined from the DNA. The sample has a few hundred thousand clones; around four fifths are singletons. The CDR3 extends over 13 amino acids. CDR1 and CDR2 (germline): WNHNN, SYGVQD (reference sequence). With 6 bases removed from V and 0 bases from J, the gap between germline ends came to 5 bases. Enrolled through a virtual design, the participants were between roughly 18 and 90 years of age and came from under 30 US areas.

The sequenced sample was PBMCs or T cells enriched from blood (not recorded which). The receptor comes from a man aged 30 to 45 with acute COVID-19. The chain carries TRBV10-1 and TRBJ2-2, with no clear D. CDR3 in DNA: TGCGCCAGCAGGGCTCCGAACACCGGGGAGCTGTTTTTT. Residues: CASRAPNTGELFF.